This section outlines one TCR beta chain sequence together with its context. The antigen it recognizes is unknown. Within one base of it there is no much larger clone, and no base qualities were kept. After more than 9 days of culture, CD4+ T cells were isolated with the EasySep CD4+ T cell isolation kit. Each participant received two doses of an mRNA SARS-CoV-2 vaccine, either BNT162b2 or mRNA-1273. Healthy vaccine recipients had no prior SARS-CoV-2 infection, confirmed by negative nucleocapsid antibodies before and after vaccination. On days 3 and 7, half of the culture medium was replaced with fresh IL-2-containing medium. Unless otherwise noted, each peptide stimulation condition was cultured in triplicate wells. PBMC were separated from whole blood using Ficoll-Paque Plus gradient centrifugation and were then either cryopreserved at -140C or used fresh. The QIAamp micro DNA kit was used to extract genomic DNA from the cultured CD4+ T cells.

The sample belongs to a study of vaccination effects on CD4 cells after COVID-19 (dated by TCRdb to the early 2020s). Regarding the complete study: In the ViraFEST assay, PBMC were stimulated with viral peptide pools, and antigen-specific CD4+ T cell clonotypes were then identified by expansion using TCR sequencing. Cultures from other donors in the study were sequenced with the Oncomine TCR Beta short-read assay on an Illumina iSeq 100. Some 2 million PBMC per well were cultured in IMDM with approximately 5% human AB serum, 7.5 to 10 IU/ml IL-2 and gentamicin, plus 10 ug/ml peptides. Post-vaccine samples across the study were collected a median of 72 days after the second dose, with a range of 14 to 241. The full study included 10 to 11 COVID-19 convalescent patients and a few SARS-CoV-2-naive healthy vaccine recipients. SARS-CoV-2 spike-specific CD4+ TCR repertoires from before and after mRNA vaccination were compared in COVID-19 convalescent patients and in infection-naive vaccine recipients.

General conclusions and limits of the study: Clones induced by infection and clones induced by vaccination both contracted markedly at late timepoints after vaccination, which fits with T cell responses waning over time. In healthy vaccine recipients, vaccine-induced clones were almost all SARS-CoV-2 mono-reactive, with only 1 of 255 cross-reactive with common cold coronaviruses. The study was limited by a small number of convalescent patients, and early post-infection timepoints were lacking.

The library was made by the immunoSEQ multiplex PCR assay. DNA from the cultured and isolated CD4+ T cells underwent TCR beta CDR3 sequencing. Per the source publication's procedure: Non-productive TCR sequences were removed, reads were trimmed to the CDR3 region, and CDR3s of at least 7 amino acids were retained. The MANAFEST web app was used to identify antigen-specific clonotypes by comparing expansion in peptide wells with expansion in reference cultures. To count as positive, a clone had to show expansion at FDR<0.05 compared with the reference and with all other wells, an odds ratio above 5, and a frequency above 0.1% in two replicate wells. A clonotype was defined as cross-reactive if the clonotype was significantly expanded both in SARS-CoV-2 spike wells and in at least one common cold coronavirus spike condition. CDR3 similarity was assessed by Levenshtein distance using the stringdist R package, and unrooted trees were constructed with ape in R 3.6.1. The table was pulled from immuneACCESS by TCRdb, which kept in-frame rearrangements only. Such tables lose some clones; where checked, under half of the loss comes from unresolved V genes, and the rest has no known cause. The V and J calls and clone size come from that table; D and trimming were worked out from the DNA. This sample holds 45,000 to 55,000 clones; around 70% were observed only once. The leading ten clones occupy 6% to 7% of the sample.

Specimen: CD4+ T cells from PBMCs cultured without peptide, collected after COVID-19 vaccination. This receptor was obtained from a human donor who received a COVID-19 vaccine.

This receptor has the CDR3 CASSSTGGVGQPQHF. The DNA is TGTGCCAGCAGCTCCACAGGGGGCGTCGGTCAGCCCCAGCATTTT. Recombination connected TRBV3-1 (or the pseudogene TRBV3-2) to TRBJ1-5, and TRBD1 aligns with 9 junction nucleotides. Measured from the cysteine to the phenylalanine, the CDR3 is 15 residues long. Of all the DNA, just the CDR3 is kept, 45 bases in frame from base 1. V is cut back by 5 bases and J by 6 bases, with 8 bases in the junction unmatched. The germline V gene (reference sequence) specifies LGHDT as CDR1 and YNNKEL as CDR2.